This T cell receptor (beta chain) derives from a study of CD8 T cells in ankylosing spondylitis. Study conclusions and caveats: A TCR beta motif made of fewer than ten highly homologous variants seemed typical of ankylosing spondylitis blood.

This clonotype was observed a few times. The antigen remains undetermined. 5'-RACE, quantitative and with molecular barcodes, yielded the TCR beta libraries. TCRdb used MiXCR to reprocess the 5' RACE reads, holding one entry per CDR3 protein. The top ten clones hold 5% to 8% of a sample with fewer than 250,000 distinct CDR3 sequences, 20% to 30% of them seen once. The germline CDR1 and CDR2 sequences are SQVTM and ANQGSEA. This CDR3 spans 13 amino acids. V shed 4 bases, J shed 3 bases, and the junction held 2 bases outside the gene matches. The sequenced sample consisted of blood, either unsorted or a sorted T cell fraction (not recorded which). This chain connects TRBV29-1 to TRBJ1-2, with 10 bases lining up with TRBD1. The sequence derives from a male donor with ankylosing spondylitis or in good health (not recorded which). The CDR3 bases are TGCAGCGTTGTGGGGACAGGGGACTATGGCTACACCTTC. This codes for CSVVGTGDYGYTF. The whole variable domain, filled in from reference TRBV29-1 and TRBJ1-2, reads SAVISQKPSRDICQRGTSLTIQCQVDSQVTMMFWYRQQPGQSLTLIATANQGSEATYESGFVIDKFPISRPNLTFSTLTVSNMSPEDSSIYLCSVVGTGDYGYTFGSGTRLTVV.